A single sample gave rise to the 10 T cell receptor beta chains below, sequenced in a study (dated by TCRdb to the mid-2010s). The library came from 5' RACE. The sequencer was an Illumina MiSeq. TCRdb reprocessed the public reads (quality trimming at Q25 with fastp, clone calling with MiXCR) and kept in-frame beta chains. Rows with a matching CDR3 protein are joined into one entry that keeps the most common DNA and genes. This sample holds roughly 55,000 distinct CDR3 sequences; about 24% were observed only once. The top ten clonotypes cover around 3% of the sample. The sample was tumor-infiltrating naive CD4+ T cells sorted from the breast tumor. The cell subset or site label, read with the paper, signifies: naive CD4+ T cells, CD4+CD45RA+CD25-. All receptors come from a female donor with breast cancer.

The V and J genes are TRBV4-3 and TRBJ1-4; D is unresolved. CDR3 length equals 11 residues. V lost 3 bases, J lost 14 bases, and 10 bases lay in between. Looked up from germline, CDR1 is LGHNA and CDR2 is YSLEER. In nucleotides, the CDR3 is TGCGCCAGCAGCCAGGGATATTGGCTGTTTTTT. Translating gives CASSQGYWLFF.

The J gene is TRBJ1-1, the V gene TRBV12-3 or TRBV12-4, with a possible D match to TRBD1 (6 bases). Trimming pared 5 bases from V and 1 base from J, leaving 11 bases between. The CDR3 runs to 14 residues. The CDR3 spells CASSRQAGNTEAFF. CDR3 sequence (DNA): TGTGCCAGCAGTAGACAGGCCGGGAACACTGAAGCTTTCTTT.

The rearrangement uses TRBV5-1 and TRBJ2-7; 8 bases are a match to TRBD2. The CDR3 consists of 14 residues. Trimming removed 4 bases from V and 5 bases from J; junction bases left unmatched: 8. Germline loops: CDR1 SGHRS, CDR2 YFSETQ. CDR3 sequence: CASSPRGGLNEQYF. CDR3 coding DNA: TGCGCCAGCAGCCCCCGGGGGGGCTTGAACGAGCAGTACTTC.

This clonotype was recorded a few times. CDR3: CSARDPGGRPITEAFF. The CDR3 DNA reads TGCAGTGCTAGAGATCCCGGCGGCAGGCCGATCACTGAAGCTTTCTTT. The chain is built from TRBV20-1 and TRBJ1-1; the D is unclear. The CDR3 totals 16 residues. Germline lookup yields CDR1 DFQATT and CDR2 SNEGSKA (reference sequence). The V end was cut by 0 bases, the J end by 4 bases, with 18 bases between.

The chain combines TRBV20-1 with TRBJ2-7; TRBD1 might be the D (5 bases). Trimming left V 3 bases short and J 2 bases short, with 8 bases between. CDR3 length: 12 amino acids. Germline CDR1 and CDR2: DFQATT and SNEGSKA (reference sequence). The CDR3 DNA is TGCAGTGCTAGGGGGCAGGCCTACGAGCAGTACTTC. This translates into CSARGQAYEQYF.

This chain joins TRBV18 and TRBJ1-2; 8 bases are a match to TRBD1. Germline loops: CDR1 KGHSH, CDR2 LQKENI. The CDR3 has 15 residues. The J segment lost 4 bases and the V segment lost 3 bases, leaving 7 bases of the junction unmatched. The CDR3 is CASSPSTGGTYGYTF. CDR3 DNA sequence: TGTGCCAGCTCACCCAGCACAGGGGGTACCTATGGCTACACCTTC.

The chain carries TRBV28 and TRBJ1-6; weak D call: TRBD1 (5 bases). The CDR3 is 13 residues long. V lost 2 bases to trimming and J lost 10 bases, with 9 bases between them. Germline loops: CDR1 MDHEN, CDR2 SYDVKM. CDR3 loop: CASSLEGPSPLHF. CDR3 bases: TGTGCCAGCAGTTTAGAGGGGCCCTCACCCCTCCACTTT. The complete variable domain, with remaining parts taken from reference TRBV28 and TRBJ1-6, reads DVKVTQSSRYLVKRTGEKVFLECVQDMDHENMFWYRQDPGLGLRLIYFSYDVKMKEKGDIPEGYSVSREKKERFSLILESASTNQTSMYLCASSLEGPSPLHFGNGTRLTVT.

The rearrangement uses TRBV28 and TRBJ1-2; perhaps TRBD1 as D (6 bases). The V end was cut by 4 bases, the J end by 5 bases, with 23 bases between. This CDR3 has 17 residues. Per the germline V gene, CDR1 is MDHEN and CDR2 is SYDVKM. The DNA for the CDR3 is TGTGCCAGCAGTTCGTCCTCCTACAGGGAAATCGGGTATGGCTACACCTTC. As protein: CASSSSSYREIGYGYTF.

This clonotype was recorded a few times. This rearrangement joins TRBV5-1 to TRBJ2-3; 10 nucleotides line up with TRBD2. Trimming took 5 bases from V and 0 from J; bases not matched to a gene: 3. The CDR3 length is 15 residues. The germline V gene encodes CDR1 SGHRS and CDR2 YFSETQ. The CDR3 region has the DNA TGCGCCAGCAGTTTGACTAGCGGGAGCACAGATACGCAGTATTTT. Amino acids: CASSLTSGSTDTQYF. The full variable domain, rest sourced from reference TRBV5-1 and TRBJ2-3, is KAGVTQTPRYLIKTRGQQVTLSCSPISGHRSVSWYQQTPGQGLQFLFEYFSETQRNKGNFPGRFSGRQFSNSRSEMNVSTLELGDSALYLCASSLTSGSTDTQYFGPGTRLTVL.

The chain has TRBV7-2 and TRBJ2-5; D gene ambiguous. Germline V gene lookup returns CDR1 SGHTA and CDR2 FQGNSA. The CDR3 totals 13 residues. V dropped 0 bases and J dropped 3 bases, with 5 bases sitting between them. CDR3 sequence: CASSLARKETQYF. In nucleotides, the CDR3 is TGTGCCAGCAGCTTAGCCAGAAAAGAGACCCAGTACTTC.